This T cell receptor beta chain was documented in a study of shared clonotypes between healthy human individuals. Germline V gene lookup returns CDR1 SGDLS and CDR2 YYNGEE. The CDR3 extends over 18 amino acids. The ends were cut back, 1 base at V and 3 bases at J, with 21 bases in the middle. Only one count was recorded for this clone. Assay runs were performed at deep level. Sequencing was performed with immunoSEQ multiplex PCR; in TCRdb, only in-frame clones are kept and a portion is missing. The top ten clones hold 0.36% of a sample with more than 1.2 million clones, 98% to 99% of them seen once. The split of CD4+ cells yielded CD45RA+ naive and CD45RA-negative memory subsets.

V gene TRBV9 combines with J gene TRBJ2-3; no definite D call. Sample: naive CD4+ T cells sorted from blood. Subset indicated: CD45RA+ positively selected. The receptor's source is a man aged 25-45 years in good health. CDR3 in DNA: TGTGCCAGCAGCGTAAACATGGCGCTCCTCGGTTTAACAGATACGCAGTATTTT. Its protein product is CASSVNMALLGLTDTQYF.